These T cell receptor beta chains were read from a single sample in a study of T cells in Graves' hyperthyroidism and ophthalmopathy. TCRdb ran MiXCR on the multiplex PCR reads and lists one entry per CDR3 protein. This repertoire shows some 530,000 distinct CDR3 sequences, approximately 22% found once; its top ten account for approximately 49%. The specimen was blood. The receptors derive from a woman between 65 and 79 years old with Graves' ophthalmopathy. The CDR3 runs from the conserved cysteine through the conserved F or W.

V: TRBV28; J: TRBJ2-1; CDR3: CASMESGRASEQFF
V: TRBV20-1; J: TRBJ1-2; CDR3: CSAPPGGERINYGYTF
V: TRBV20-1; J: TRBJ2-2; CDR3: CSATQGDGELFF
V: TRBV7-9; J: TRBJ1-1; CDR3: CASSLGPVAMRTEAFF
V: TRBV2; J: TRBJ1-1; CDR3: CALRGNTEAFF
V: TRBV28; J: TRBJ2-2; CDR3: CASSFLAGTGELFF
V: TRBV28; J: TRBJ1-3; CDR3: CASSLRGPSGNTIYF
V: TRBV7-9; J: TRBJ1-4; CDR3: CASSLGTVSNEKLFF
V: TRBV5-5; J: TRBJ1-5; CDR3: CASTLGGSNQPQHF
V: TRBV5-1; J: TRBJ2-1; CDR3: CASSFSGRARNEQFF
V: TRBV12-3/TRBV12-4; J: TRBJ2-5; CDR3: CASSIAGPQETQYF
V: TRBV20-1; J: TRBJ2-7; CDR3: CSARDGSGRALYEQYF
V: TRBV9; J: TRBJ2-2; CDR3: CASSVQTTGELFF
V: TRBV2; J: TRBJ2-2; CDR3: CASITGITGELFF